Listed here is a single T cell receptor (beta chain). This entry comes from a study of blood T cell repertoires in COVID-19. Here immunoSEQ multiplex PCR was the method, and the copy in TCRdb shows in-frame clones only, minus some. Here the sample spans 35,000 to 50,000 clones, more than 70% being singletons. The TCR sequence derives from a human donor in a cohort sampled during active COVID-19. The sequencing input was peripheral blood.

DNA for the CDR3: TGCGCCAGCAGCGGGGCAGGCCCCCAGGGCACTGAAGCTTTCTTT. Its protein product is CASSGAGPQGTEAFF. The chain uses TRBV5-1 and TRBJ1-1, with a weak D call TRBD1 (5 bases). V lost 4 bases and J 4 bases, leaving 17 bases between the germline ends. Germline lookup yields CDR1 SGHRS and CDR2 YFSETQ. This CDR3 contains 15 residues.